These 17 T cell receptor beta chains originate from one sample sequenced in a study of blood T cell repertoires in COVID-19 (dated by TCRdb to 2019 to 2021). Libraries were constructed by the immunoSEQ multiplex PCR assay. The immuneACCESS repertoire file appears here via TCRdb, limited to in-frame rearrangements. These files lack a portion of the clones; in checked studies, under half of the deficit traces to unresolved V genes, and the cause of the others is not known. The sample data list 100,000 to 150,000 clones, and around 86% of these were observed just once. Clones ranked in the top ten supply about 9.9% of the sample. Sequenced sample: peripheral blood. These receptors came from a man aged 35 to 55 with active or convalescent COVID-19.

The chain joins TRBV2 to TRBJ1-2; the D gene is possibly TRBD1 (5 bases). The CDR3 has 14 amino acids. Germline-derived CDR1 and CDR2 are SNHLY and FYNNEI. Trimming took off 9 bases at V and 6 bases at J, with 20 bases between the two ends. The DNA for the CDR3 is TGTGCCAGTAGTCCATCGACAGTGAACCATGGCTACACCTTC. It is translated as CASSPSTVNHGYTF.

This chain links TRBV9 with TRBJ2-7; 7 nucleotides agree with TRBD2. With V trimmed by 2 bases and J by 5 bases, 10 bases remained unmatched. Germline loops: CDR1 SGDLS, CDR2 YYNGEE. This CDR3 spans 15 amino acids. The CDR3 loop reads CASSVSAGEDHEQYF. The CDR3 nucleotides are TGTGCCAGCAGCGTGTCGGCGGGGGAGGATCACGAGCAGTACTTC.

The V gene is TRBV7-9, the J gene TRBJ2-7; 7 nucleotides match TRBD1. The CDR3 runs to 15 residues. The V and J ends lost 1 base and 1 base, in that order; junction bases with no gene match: 4. Per germline, CDR1 SEHNR and CDR2 FQNEAQ (reference sequence). Written as DNA, the CDR3 is TGTGCCAGCAGCTTAGGAACAGGGGCGTCCTACGAGCAGTACTTC. Amino acid sequence: CASSLGTGASYEQYF. The full variable domain, completed using reference TRBV7-9 and TRBJ2-7, is DTGVSQNPRHKITKRGQNVTFRCDPISEHNRLYWYRQTLGQGPEFLTYFQNEAQLEKSRLLSDRFSAERPKGSFSTLEIQRTEQGDSAMYLCASSLGTGASYEQYFGPGTRLTVT.

DNA of the CDR3: TGTGCCAGCAGCTTGGCCGGTGGGCCTGAAAAACTGTTTTTT. It yields the protein CASSLAGGPEKLFF. This chain connects TRBV5-6 to TRBJ1-4; D ambiguous. Germline-derived CDR1 and CDR2 are SGHDT and YYEEEE. Trimming removed 0 bases from V and 7 bases from J, with 10 bases in between. The CDR3 totals 14 residues.

In this sample, this clone turned up once. The chain combines TRBV7-9 with TRBJ2-3; 8 nucleotides line up with TRBD1. V shed 5 bases, J shed 2 bases, and the junction held 12 bases outside the gene matches. This CDR3 has 17 residues. The V gene's germline CDR1 is SEHNR and CDR2 FQNEAQ (reference sequence). CDR3: CASSPRGGQGATDTQYF. The CDR3 DNA sequence: TGTGCCAGCAGCCCCCGGGGAGGCCAGGGGGCCACAGATACGCAGTATTTT.

The V gene is TRBV5-1, the J gene TRBJ2-3; TRBD2 aligns across 10 bases. The CDR3 extends over 15 amino acids. CDR1 and CDR2 from the germline V gene are SGHRS and YFSETQ. J lost 4 bases, V lost 3 bases, and 5 bases had no gene match. The CDR3 loop reads CASSSSGGAADTQYF. In DNA form, the CDR3 reads TGCGCCAGCAGCTCAAGCGGGGGGGCCGCAGATACGCAGTATTTT.

The rearrangement uses TRBV5-1 and TRBJ2-7; 9 bases align to TRBD1. The CDR3 spans 15 residues. Germline V gene sequence: CDR1 SGHRS, CDR2 YFSETQ. With V trimmed by 0 bases and J by 3 bases, 4 bases remained unmatched. Here the CDR3 DNA reads TGCGCCAGCAGCTTGGGTACAGGGGGCCTCTACGAGCAGTACTTC. Translating it yields CASSLGTGGLYEQYF.

This chain uses TRBV2 with TRBJ2-3, with 9 bases fitting TRBD2. The CDR3 has 16 residues. Unmatched junction bases numbered 11, after V lost 5 bases and J lost 5 bases. Germline V gene sequence: CDR1 SNHLY, CDR2 FYNNEI. The CDR3 is CASSLLAGDLVDTQYF. The CDR3 coding sequence is TGTGCCAGCAGTCTCTTAGCGGGGGACTTGGTAGATACGCAGTATTTT. The full variable domain, with the rest looked up from reference TRBV2 and TRBJ2-3, is EPEVTQTPSHQVTQMGQEVILRCVPISNHLYFYWYRQILGQKVEFLVSFYNNEISEKSEIFDDQFSVERPDGSNFTLKIRSTKLEDSAMYFCASSLLAGDLVDTQYFGPGTRLTVL.

The rearrangement uses TRBV25-1 and TRBJ2-2, with D tentatively TRBD1 (6 bases). The germline V and J ends were trimmed by 7 bases and 4 bases, with 13 bases remaining between them. From germline, CDR1 is MGHDK and CDR2 SYGVNS. This CDR3 region has 14 residues. CDR3 protein: CASKRAGVTGELFF. In nucleotides, the CDR3 is TGTGCCAGCAAAAGGGCAGGGGTCACCGGGGAGCTGTTTTTT.

J is TRBJ1-2 and V is TRBV6-5, with D hard to call. Germline V CDR1 and CDR2: MNHEY, SVGAGI. V lost 10 bases, J lost 5 bases, and 11 bases lay in between. The CDR3 totals 11 residues. CDR3 sequence: CATFDLYGYTF. CDR3 bases: TGTGCCACCTTCGACTTGTATGGCTACACCTTC.

The chain has TRBV7-9 and TRBJ1-1, with a tentative D call TRBD1 (6 bases). Germline V gene lookup returns CDR1 SEHNR and CDR2 FQNEAQ (reference sequence). V dropped 6 bases and J dropped 3 bases, with 20 bases sitting between them. The CDR3 totals 16 residues. The CDR3, as DNA: TGTGCCAGCAGATCAGGGGCGGGCGGGCTCCACACTGAAGCTTTCTTT. The encoded protein is CASRSGAGGLHTEAFF.

This clone was picked up a small number of times. The chain links TRBV3-1 (or the pseudogene TRBV3-2) to TRBJ2-7; maybe TRBD1 (5 bases). Trimming left V 4 bases short and J 1 base short, with 8 bases between. The CDR3 contains 13 residues. The germline gives CDR1 LGHDT, CDR2 YNNKEL (reference sequence). Written as DNA, the CDR3 is TGTGCCAGCAGCCTCGACAGATCCTACGAGCAGTACTTC. Encoded protein: CASSLDRSYEQYF.

The chain combines TRBV5-1 with TRBJ1-2; maybe TRBD1 (5 bases). This CDR3 region has 14 residues. Germline V gene sequence: CDR1 SGHRS, CDR2 YFSETQ. V was shortened by 4 bases and J by 1 base, with 11 bases between the two germline ends. The CDR3 sequence: CASSDGHHNYGYTF. Here the CDR3 DNA reads TGCGCCAGCAGCGACGGACATCATAACTATGGCTACACCTTC.

The J gene is TRBJ2-7, the V gene TRBV3-1 (or the pseudogene TRBV3-2); TRBD1 agrees at 9 bases. Germline V lookup: CDR1 LGHDT, CDR2 YNNKEL (reference sequence). The CDR3 contains 15 residues. The V and J ends lost 4 bases and 8 bases, in that order; junction bases with no gene match: 12. In nucleotides, the CDR3 is TGTGCCAGCAGCCCTCCGGGACAGGGTGGAGGGAAGCAGTACTTC. Its protein is CASSPPGQGGGKQYF.

The chain employs TRBV4-1 and TRBJ1-5; 11 positions agree with TRBD1. The V gene end was trimmed by 3 bases and the J gene end by 5 bases; junction bases not matched to a gene: 6. Germline V gene sequence: CDR1 MGHRA, CDR2 YSYEKL. The CDR3 is made up of 16 amino acids. The CDR3 coding sequence is TGCGCCAGCAGCCAGGGGGGGACAGGGGGGTATCAGCCCCAGCATTTT. Amino acids: CASSQGGTGGYQPQHF.

The V gene is TRBV7-2, the J gene TRBJ2-3, with 9 positions matching TRBD2. CDR1 is SGHTA and CDR2 is FQGNSA in the germline V gene. The CDR3 contains 16 residues. The trim removed 0 bases at V and 9 bases at J, leaving 10 bases unmatched. The DNA of the CDR3 is TGTGCCAGCAGCTTAGCTGCCGGGACTAGCCTCCTGACGCAGTATTTT. Its protein is CASSLAAGTSLLTQYF.

The chain uses TRBV28 and TRBJ1-6; tentatively, D is TRBD1 (6 bases). Trimming left V 5 bases short and J 9 bases short, with 17 bases between. This CDR3 has 15 residues. Germline CDR1 reads MDHEN; CDR2 reads SYDVKM. As DNA, the CDR3 is TGTGCCAGCAGTCTAATGACAGGCGGCAGTTCACCCCTCCACTTT. Translation: CASSLMTGGSSPLHF.